Below, one TCR beta chain is given with its context. Sequencing libraries for TCR beta were prepared with iRepertoire HTBI primers and Arm-PCR of CDR3 regions. MiXCR, applied by TCRdb to the multiplex PCR reads, yields one record per CDR3 protein. In the table there are 500,000 to 800,000 distinct CDR3 sequences, 25% to 35% of which are singletons. Time point: persistent/refractory GD, antithyroid drugs over 5 years with positive TRAb. PBMC RNA was the source of the TCR library. It was by American Thyroid Association guidelines that Graves' disease was diagnosed. The patients were enrolled through endocrinology in Xi'an, China. This sample was included in a study of regulatory T cells in long-lasting Graves disease. Germline V gives CDR1 LNHDA, CDR2 SQIVND (reference sequence). This CDR3 is built from 15 residues. Losses at the gene ends were 5 bases for V and 1 base for J; bases not matched to a gene: 8.

Sample: peripheral blood mononuclear cells (PBMCs), taken when the disease was refractory, from a patient treated with antithyroid drugs. The chain links TRBV19 to TRBJ2-7, with 7 bases that match TRBD2. This TCR derives from a female donor with Graves disease. This CDR3 is CASSGASGISYEQYF. The CDR3 nucleotides are TGTGCCAGTAGTGGAGCTAGCGGAATTTCCTACGAGCAGTACTTC.